These T cell receptor beta chains were read from a single sample in a study of neurological immune-mediated disorders. MiXCR was run by TCRdb on the 5' RACE reads, yielding one entry per CDR3 protein. The sample includes approximately 50,000 distinct CDR3 sequences, around 3.4% of them seen just once. The specimen was PBMCs. The receptors were sampled from a man in his forties with multiple sclerosis. Both conserved end residues are part of each CDR3. Each record gives: D gene, J gene, clone size, V gene, CDR3 protein, CDR3 DNA. A D gene is named only where the DNA matches it firmly. Size is stated for part of the rows, as once, few or many counts, or as a class when the clone is expanded.

TRBD1,TRBJ2-1,many,TRBV5-5,CASSLVGDRVNEQFF,TGTGCCAGCAGCTTGGTAGGGGACAGGGTCAATGAGCAGTTCTTC
TRBD1,TRBJ2-3,many,TRBV10-3,CAISENRGTDTQYF,TGTGCCATCAGTGAAAACAGGGGGACAGATACGCAGTATTTT
.,TRBJ2-2,.,TRBV5-1,CASSPAGPGELFF,TGCGCCAGCAGCCCGGCGGGGCCCGGGGAGCTGTTTTTT
.,TRBJ2-2,many,TRBV7-2,CASRPPAMGELFF,TGTGCCAGCAGGCCCCCGGCCATGGGGGAGCTGTTTTTT
.,TRBJ2-2,many,TRBV5-1,CASSLEGGANTGELFF,TGCGCCAGCAGCTTGGAAGGAGGCGCGAACACCGGGGAGCTGTTTTTT
TRBD2,TRBJ2-7,many,TRBV9,CASSVTGTSGYEQYF,TGTGCCAGCAGCGTAACCGGGACTAGCGGGTACGAGCAGTACTTC
.,TRBJ1-2,many,TRBV20-1,CSARDPNTYGYTF,TGCAGTGCTAGAGATCCCAACACCTATGGCTACACCTTC
TRBD1,TRBJ1-2,many,TRBV20-1,CSASKARGHQIRYGYTF,TGCAGTGCTAGTAAGGCCAGGGGGCACCAGATTCGCTATGGCTACACCTTC
.,TRBJ2-7,many,TRBV4-1,CASSQDLGVGYEQYF,TGCGCCAGCAGCCAAGATCTCGGGGTGGGCTACGAGCAGTACTTC
.,TRBJ2-7,many,TRBV20-1,CSARDLHAYEQYF,TGCAGTGCTAGAGATCTACACGCCTACGAGCAGTACTTC
.,TRBJ1-2,many,TRBV4-1,CASSQGGVQLLYGYTF,TGCGCCAGCAGCCAAGGGGGTGTACAGCTCCTCTATGGCTACACCTTC
TRBD2,TRBJ2-5,many,TRBV20-1,CSARTSGGPLVHQETQYF,TGCAGTGCTAGGACTAGCGGGGGGCCGTTGGTGCATCAAGAGACCCAGTACTTC
TRBD1,TRBJ1-2,many,TRBV29-1,CSVGSGTGDYGYTF,TGCAGCGTTGGCTCCGGGACAGGGGACTATGGCTACACCTTC
.,TRBJ1-2,many,TRBV12-3/TRBV12-4,CVSRRAGNGYTF,TGTGTCAGCCGAAGGGCAGGGAATGGCTACACCTTC
.,TRBJ2-5,many,TRBV5-6,CASSPINQETQYF,TGTGCCAGCAGCCCCATAAACCAAGAGACCCAGTACTTC
TRBD1,TRBJ2-7,many,TRBV29-1,CSVDRTGGSYEQYF,TGCAGCGTAGATCGGACAGGGGGCTCCTACGAGCAGTACTTC
.,TRBJ1-6,many,TRBV11-3,CASSSGDSPLHF,TGTGCCAGCAGCTCAGGGGATTCACCCCTCCACTTT
.,TRBJ1-3,many,TRBV25-1,CASSENKPGNTIYF,TGTGCCAGCAGTGAAAATAAGCCTGGAAACACCATATATTTT
.,TRBJ2-7,many,TRBV5-1,CASRAGQAYEQYF,TGCGCCAGCAGGGCAGGGCAAGCCTACGAGCAGTACTTC
.,TRBJ1-5,many,TRBV20-1,CSASRMVSNQPQHF,TGCAGTGCTAGCAGGATGGTGAGCAATCAGCCCCAGCATTTT
TRBD1,TRBJ2-1,many,TRBV11-2,CASSSGTGYRDEQFF,TGTGCCAGCAGCTCGGGGACAGGGTATAGGGATGAGCAGTTCTTC
.,TRBJ2-3,many,TRBV5-1,CASSFGGPGTDTQYF,TGCGCCAGCAGCTTTGGGGGGCCGGGCACAGATACGCAGTATTTT
TRBD2,TRBJ2-3,many,TRBV20-1,CSASPGLAGERDTQYF,TGCAGTGCTTCACCGGGACTAGCGGGGGAAAGAGATACGCAGTATTTT
.,TRBJ2-7,many,TRBV21-1,CASSQPAGPSYEQYF,TGTGCCAGCAGTCAACCCGCCGGACCCTCCTACGAGCAGTACTTC
.,TRBJ2-5,many,TRBV20-1,CSASIGKTQYF,TGCAGTGCTAGCATAGGGAAGACCCAGTACTTC
.,TRBJ2-2,.,TRBV5-6,CASERGGGGGEELFF,TGTGCCAGCGAGCGCGGAGGGGGGGGGGGCGAGGAGCTGTTTTTT
TRBD1,TRBJ1-5,.,TRBV6-1,CASSEGQGIRNQPQHF,TGTGCCAGCAGTGAGGGACAGGGAATACGCAATCAGCCCCAGCATTTT
TRBD1,TRBJ2-7,many,TRBV11-3,CASSLSDGTGRNEQYF,TGTGCCAGCAGCTTATCGGACGGGACAGGAAGGAACGAGCAGTACTTC
.,TRBJ1-1,many,TRBV7-2,CASSLEGGGNTEAFF,TGTGCCAGCAGCCTAGAGGGAGGGGGGAACACTGAAGCTTTCTTT
.,TRBJ2-7,many,TRBV5-6,CASSLVVGEQYF,TGTGCCAGCAGCTTGGTTGTGGGCGAGCAGTACTTC
TRBD1,TRBJ1-4,many,TRBV20-1,CSARTGGHEKLFF,TGCAGTGCTAGGACAGGGGGCCATGAAAAACTGTTTTTT
.,TRBJ1-2,many,TRBV29-1,CSVNARDKTNYGYTF,TGCAGCGTAAACGCCCGGGACAAGACTAACTATGGCTACACCTTC
.,TRBJ2-1,many,TRBV7-7,CASSNRDGEQFF,TGTGCTAGCAGCAACCGGGACGGTGAGCAGTTCTTC
.,TRBJ2-7,.,TRBV5-5,CASSLLPGQNSYEQYF,TGTGCCAGCAGCTTGTTGCCGGGACAAAACTCCTACGAGCAGTACTTC
.,TRBJ2-3,many,TRBV6-1,CASSDGSTDTQYF,TGTGCCAGCAGTGACGGGAGCACAGATACGCAGTATTTT